This T cell receptor beta chain was identified during a study of technical replicates of blood from several donors. Profiling relied on immunoSEQ multiplex PCR, and the TCRdb table lists in-frame clones only, not all of them. Of around 80,000 clones in the sample, roughly 98% are singletons; the top ten hold about 0.15%. The V end was cut by 4 bases, the J end by 3 bases, with 9 bases between. There are 14 residues in the CDR3. Germline V gives CDR1 MNHNS, CDR2 SASEGT. The TCR comes from a human donor in good health. The chain couples TRBV6-1 to TRBJ2-2; the D gene is possibly TRBD1 (6 bases). Input material: T cells isolated from PBMCs. CDR3 loop: CASSGNRDTGELFF. CDR3 nucleotides: TGTGCCAGCAGTGGAAACAGGGACACCGGGGAGCTGTTTTTT.